The clone carrying this TCR beta chain appeared many times. Antigen specificity is unknown. V trimming: 2 bases; J trimming: 4 bases; junction bases outside the gene matches: 8. The germline V gene has CDR1 MGHRA and CDR2 YSYEKL. This CDR3 comprises 15 residues. The sample comes from a study of molecular identifiers for immune sequencing clone quantification. Study-level findings and limits: In naive cells, clones above 20 RNA copies held under 1% of molecules, whereas in effector cells they held over 98%.

One entry per CDR3 protein, called by TCRdb with MiXCR from the PCR reads. The sample consists of about 68,000 distinct CDR3 sequences, 15% to 20% of them appearing once. The source is a human donor in good health. Some libraries in this study had Jurkat cell RNA spiked in. Sequencing was performed on naive CD8+ T cells from blood, with Jurkat cell RNA spiked in. Subset indicated: FACS-sorted CD8+CD4-CCR7+CD45RA+ naive T cells. The chain joins TRBV4-1 to TRBJ2-7; 7 nucleotides match TRBD2. The CDR3 region is CASSQFHAGVYEQYF. The CDR3 DNA follows: TGCGCCAGCAGCCAATTCCACGCGGGAGTATACGAGCAGTACTTC.